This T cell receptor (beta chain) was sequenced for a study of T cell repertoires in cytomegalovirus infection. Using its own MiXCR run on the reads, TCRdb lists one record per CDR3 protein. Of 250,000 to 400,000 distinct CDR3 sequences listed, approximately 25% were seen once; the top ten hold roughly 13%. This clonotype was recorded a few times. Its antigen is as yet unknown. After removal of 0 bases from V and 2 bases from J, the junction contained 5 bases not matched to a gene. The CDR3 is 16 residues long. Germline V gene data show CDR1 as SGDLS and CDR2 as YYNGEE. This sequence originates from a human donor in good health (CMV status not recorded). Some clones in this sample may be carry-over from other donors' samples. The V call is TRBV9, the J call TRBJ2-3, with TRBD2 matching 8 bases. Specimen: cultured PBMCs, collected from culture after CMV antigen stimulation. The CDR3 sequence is CASSVGSGDTTDTQYF. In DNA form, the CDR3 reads TGTGCCAGCAGCGTAGGTAGCGGGGACACCACAGATACGCAGTATTTT.